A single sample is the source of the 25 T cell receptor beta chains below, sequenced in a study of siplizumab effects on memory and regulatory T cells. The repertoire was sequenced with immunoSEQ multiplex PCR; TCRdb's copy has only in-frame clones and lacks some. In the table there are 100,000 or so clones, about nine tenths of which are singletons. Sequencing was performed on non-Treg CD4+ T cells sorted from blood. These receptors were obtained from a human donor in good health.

The CDR3 DNA follows: TGTGCCAGCAGCTTGGGCGGGGGTGTTCCAAATGAGCAGTTCTTC. It specifies CASSLGGGVPNEQFF. The chain recombines TRBV5-4 with TRBJ2-1; TRBD2 matches at 7 bases. Trimming removed 0 bases from V and 7 bases from J; junction bases left unmatched: 7. The germline gives CDR1 SGHNT, CDR2 YYREEE (reference sequence). The CDR3 spans 15 residues.

The chain's CDR3 is CASSQGKTNLNEKLFF. DNA of the CDR3: TGCGCCAGCAGCCAAGGGAAAACAAACCTGAATGAAAAACTGTTTTTT. V usage is TRBV4-1 and J usage is TRBJ1-4; no definite D call. The V end lost 1 base, the J end lost 5 bases, and 14 bases lay between the germline ends. The CDR3 covers 16 residues. Germline V lookup: CDR1 MGHRA, CDR2 YSYEKL.

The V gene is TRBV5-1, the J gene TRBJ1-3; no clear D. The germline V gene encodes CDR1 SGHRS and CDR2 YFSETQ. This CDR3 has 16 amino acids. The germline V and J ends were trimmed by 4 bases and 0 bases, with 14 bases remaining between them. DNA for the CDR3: TGCGCCAGCAGCGAAGATACCGTTCGCTCTGGAAACACCATATATTTT. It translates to CASSEDTVRSGNTIYF.

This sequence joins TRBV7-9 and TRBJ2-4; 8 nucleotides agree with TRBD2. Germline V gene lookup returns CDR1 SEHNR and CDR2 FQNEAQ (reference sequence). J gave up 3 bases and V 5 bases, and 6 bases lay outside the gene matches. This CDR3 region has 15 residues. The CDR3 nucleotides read TGTGCCAGCAGCCGGGGAGCGGGGGACAAAAACATTCAGTACTTC. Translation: CASSRGAGDKNIQYF.

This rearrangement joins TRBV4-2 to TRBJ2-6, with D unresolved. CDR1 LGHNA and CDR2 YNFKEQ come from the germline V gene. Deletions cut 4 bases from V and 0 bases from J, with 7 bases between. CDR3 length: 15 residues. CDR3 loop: CASSPEISGANVLTF. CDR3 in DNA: TGTGCCAGCAGCCCCGAAATCTCTGGGGCCAACGTCCTGACTTTC.

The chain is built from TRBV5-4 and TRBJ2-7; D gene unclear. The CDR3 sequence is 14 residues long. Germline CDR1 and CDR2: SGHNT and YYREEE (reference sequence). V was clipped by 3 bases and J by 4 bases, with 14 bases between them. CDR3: CASSSSQLKYEQYF. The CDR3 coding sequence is TGTGCCAGCAGCTCTTCACAGCTGAAATACGAGCAGTACTTC. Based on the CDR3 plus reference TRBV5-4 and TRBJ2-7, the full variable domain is ETGVTQSPTHLIKTRGQQVTLRCSSQSGHNTVSWYQQALGQGPQFIFQYYREEENGRGNFPPRFSGLQFPNYSSELNVNALELDDSALYLCASSSSQLKYEQYFGPGTRLTVT.

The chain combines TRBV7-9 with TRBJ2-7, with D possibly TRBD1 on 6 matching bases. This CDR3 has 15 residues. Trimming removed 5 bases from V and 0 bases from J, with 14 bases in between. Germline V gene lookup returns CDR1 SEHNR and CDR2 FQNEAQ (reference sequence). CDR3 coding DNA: TGTGCCAGCAGCCCTAGACAGGCGAGCTCCTACGAGCAGTACTTC. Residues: CASSPRQASSYEQYF.

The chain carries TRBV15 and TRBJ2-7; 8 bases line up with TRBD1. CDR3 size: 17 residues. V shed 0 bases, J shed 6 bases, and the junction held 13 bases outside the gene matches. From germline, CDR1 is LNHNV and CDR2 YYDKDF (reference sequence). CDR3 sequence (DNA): TGTGCCACCAGCAGAGATCTTCCAGGGGGCAACCTACTCGAGCAGTACTTC. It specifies CATSRDLPGGNLLEQYF.

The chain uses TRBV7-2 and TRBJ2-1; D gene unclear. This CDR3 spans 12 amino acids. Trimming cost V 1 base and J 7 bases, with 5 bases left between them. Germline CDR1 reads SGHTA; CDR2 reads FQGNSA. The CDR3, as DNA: TGTGCCAGCAGCTTAGACTGGAATGAGCAGTTCTTC. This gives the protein CASSLDWNEQFF.

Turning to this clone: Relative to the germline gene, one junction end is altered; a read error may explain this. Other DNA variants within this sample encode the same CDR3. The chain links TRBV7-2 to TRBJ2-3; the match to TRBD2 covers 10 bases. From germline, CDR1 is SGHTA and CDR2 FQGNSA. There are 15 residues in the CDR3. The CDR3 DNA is TGTGCTAGCAGCCCGGGACTAGCGTACACAGATACGCAGTATTTT. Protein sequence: CASSPGLAYTDTQYF. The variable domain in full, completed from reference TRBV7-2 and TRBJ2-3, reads GAGVSQSPSNKVTEKGKDVELRCDPISGHTALYWYRQSLGQGLEFLIYFQGNSAPDKSGLPSDRFSAERTGGSVSTLTIQRTQQEDSAVYLCASSPGLAYTDTQYFGPGTRLTVL.

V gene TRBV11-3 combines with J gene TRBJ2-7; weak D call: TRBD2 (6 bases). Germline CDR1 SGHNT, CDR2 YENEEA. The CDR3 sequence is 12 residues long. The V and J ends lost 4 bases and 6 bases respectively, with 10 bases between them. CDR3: CASSSGVGEQYF. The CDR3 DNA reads TGTGCCAGCAGCTCGGGAGTGGGCGAGCAGTACTTC.

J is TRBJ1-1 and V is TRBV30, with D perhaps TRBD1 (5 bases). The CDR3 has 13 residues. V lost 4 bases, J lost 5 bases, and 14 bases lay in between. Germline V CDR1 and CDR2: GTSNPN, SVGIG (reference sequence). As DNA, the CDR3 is TGTGCCTGGAAAATAACGGCAGGGACTGAAGCTTTCTTT. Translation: CAWKITAGTEAFF. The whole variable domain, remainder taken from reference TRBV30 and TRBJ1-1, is SQTIHQWPATLVQPVGSPLSLECTVEGTSNPNLYWYRQAAGRGLQLLFYSVGIGQISSEVPQNLSASRPQDRQFILSSKKLLLSDSGFYLCAWKITAGTEAFFGQGTRLTVV.

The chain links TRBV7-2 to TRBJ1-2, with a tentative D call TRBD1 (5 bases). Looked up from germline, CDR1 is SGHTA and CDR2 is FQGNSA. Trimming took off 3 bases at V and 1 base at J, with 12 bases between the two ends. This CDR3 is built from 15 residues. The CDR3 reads CASSFRDGSNYGYTF. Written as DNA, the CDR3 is TGTGCCAGCAGCTTCCGGGACGGCAGTAACTATGGCTACACCTTC.

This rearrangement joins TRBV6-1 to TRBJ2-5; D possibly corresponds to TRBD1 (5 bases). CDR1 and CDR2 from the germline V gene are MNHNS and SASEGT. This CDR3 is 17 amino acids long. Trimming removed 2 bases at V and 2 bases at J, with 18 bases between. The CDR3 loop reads CASSEMGQVILQETQYF. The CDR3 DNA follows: TGTGCCAGCAGTGAAATGGGGCAGGTGATCCTACAAGAGACCCAGTACTTC.

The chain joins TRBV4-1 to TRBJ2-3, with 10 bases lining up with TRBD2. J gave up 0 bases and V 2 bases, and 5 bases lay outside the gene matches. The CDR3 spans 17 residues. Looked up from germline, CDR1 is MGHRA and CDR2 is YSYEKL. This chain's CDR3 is CASSQRLAGGSTDTQYF. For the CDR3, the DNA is TGCGCCAGCAGCCAACGACTAGCGGGCGGGAGCACAGATACGCAGTATTTT.

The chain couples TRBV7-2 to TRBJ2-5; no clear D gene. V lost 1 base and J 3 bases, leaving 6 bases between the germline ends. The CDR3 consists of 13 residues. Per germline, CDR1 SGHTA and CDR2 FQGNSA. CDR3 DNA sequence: TGTGCCAGCAGCTTAGGCCAGAAAGAGACCCAGTACTTC. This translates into CASSLGQKETQYF.

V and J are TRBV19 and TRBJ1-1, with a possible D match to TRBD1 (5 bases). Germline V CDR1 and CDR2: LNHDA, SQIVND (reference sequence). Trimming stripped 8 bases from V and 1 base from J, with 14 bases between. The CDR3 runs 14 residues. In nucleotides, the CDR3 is TGTGCCAGTCGCTTCAGGGAAGCGAACACTGAAGCTTTCTTT. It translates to CASRFREANTEAFF.

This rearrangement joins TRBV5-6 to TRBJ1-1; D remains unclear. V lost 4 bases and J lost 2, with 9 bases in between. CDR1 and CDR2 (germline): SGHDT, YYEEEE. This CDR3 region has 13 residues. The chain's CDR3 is CASSPGPNTEAFF. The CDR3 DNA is TGTGCCAGCAGCCCTGGACCTAACACTGAAGCTTTCTTT.

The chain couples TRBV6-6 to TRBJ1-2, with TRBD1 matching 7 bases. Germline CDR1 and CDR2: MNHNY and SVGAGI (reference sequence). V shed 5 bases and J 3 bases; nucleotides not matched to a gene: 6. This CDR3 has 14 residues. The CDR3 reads CASSPSGTDYGYTF. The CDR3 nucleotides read TGTGCCAGCAGTCCCTCAGGGACAGACTATGGCTACACCTTC.

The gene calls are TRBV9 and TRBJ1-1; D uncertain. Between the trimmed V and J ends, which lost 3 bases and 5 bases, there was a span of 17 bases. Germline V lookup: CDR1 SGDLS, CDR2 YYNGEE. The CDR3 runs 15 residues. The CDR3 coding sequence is TGTGCCAGCAGCGAAAGCTCCGGGATTTGGACTGAAGCTTTCTTT. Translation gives CASSESSGIWTEAFF.

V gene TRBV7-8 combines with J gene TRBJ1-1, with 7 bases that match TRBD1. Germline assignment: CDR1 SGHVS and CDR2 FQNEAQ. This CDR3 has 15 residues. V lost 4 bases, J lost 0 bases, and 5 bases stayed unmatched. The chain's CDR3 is CASSSRQGMNTEAFF. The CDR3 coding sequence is TGTGCCAGCAGCTCACGACAGGGCATGAACACTGAAGCTTTCTTT.

The DNA of the CDR3 is TGTGCCATCCGAGAAAGGGTAGCCAGCTCCTACGAGCAGTACTTC. Its translation is CAIRERVASSYEQYF. V gene TRBV10-3 combines with J gene TRBJ2-7; D gene uncertain. Germline assignment: CDR1 ENHRY and CDR2 SYGVKD. The CDR3 covers 15 residues. Trimming shortened V by 8 bases and J by 0 bases, and 17 bases separated the two germline ends.

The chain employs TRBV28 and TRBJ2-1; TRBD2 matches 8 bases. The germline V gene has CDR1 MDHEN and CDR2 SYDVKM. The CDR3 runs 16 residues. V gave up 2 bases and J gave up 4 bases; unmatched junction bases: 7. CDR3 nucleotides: TGTGCCAGCAGTTTACCCCAGACTAGCGAGTACAATGAGCAGTTCTTC. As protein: CASSLPQTSEYNEQFF.

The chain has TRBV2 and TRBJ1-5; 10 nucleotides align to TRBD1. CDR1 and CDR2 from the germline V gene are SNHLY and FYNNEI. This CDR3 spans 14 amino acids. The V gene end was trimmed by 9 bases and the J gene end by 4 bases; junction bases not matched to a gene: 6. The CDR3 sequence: CASGRGQGNQPQHF. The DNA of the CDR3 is TGTGCCAGTGGGCGGGGACAGGGGAATCAGCCCCAGCATTTT.

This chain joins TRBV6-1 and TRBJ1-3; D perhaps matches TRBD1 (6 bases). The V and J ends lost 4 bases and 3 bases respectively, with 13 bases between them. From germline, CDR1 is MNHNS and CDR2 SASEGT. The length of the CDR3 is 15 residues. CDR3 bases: TGTGCCAGCAGTGTTCGGGGGGCCCATGGAAACACCATATATTTT. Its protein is CASSVRGAHGNTIYF.